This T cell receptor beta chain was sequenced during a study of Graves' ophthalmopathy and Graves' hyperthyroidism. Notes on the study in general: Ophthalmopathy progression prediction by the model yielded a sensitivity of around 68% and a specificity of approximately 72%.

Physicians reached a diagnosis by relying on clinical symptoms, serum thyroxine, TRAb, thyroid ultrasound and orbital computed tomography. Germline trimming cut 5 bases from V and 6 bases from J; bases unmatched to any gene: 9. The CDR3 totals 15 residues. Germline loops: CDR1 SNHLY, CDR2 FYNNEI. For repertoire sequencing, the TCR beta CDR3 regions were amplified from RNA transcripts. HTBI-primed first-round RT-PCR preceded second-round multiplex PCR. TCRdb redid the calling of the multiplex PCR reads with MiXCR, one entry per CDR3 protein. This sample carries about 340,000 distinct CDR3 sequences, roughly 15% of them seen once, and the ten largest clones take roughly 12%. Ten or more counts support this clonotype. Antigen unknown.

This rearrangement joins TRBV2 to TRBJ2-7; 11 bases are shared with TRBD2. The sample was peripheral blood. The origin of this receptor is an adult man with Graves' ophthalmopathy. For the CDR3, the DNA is TGTGCCAGCAGTCTTAGCGGGGGGGCTACGGTCGAGCAGTACTTC. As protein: CASSLSGGATVEQYF.